Presented here are 17 T cell receptor beta chains from one specimen sequenced in a study of blood T cells in healthy people across ages (dated by TCRdb to between 2014 and 2017). The library relied on 5' RACE. The sequencing machine was an Illumina HiSeq 2500. A second PCR of roughly 7 to 12 cycles was performed with a sample-barcoded 5' primer and a J-beta primer mix. TCRdb reanalyzed the raw reads on its own, using fastp at Q25 for trimming and MiXCR for clone calling, and kept in-frame beta chains. Entries that share a CDR3 protein sequence are merged under the most common genes and DNA. Recorded for this sample are under 800,000 distinct CDR3 sequences; approximately 21% of them occurred a single time. The biggest ten clones account for roughly 3.7% of the sample. The material sequenced was blood. These receptors came from a man between 70 and 80 years old in good health.

The table lists this clonotype with a few counts. This sequence joins TRBV25-1 and TRBJ2-5; D may match TRBD1 or TRBD2 (6 bases each). The V gene lost 1 base and the J gene lost 3 bases, with 15 bases spanning the gap. CDR1 and CDR2 from the germline V gene are MGHDK and SYGVNS. This CDR3 spans 16 amino acids. The CDR3 nucleotides are TGTGCCAGCAGTGAATGGTTCGCGGGACAAAAAGAGACCCAGTACTTC. As protein: CASSEWFAGQKETQYF.

This rearrangement joins TRBV7-3 to TRBJ1-6; D is ambiguous. Trimming removed 5 bases at V and 7 bases at J, with 9 bases between. Germline CDR1 is SGHTA and CDR2 is FQGTGA. There are 13 residues in the CDR3. The CDR3 loop reads CASSPTVNSPLHF. CDR3 nucleotide sequence: TGTGCCAGCAGCCCCACAGTGAATTCACCCCTCCACTTT. Full variable domain (rest looked up from reference TRBV7-3 and TRBJ1-6): GAGVSQTPSNKVTEKGKYVELRCDPISGHTALYWYRQSLGQGPEFLIYFQGTGAADDSGLPNDRFFAVRPEGSVSTLKIQRTERGDSAVYLCASSPTVNSPLHFGNGTRLTVT.

The V call is TRBV6-2 or TRBV6-3, the J call TRBJ2-3; no clear D gene. The germline V gene has CDR1 MNHEY and CDR2 SVGEGT. Trimming left V 8 bases short and J 4 bases short, with 10 bases between. The length of the CDR3 is 12 residues. This CDR3 is CASGFSADTQYF. CDR3 sequence (DNA): TGTGCCAGCGGATTCTCCGCAGATACGCAGTATTTT.

The chain uses TRBV2 and TRBJ1-6; D is ambiguous. V lost 2 bases and J lost 7, with 6 bases in between. The CDR3 sequence is 13 residues long. Germline V lookup: CDR1 SNHLY, CDR2 FYNNEI. CDR3 sequence (DNA): TGTGCCAGCAGTGAACTTTGGAATTCACCCCTCCACTTT. Encoded protein: CASSELWNSPLHF.

This rearrangement joins TRBV4-3 to TRBJ1-4; TRBD1 matches at 8 bases. The trim removed 4 bases at V and 5 bases at J, leaving 6 bases unmatched. This CDR3 contains 15 residues. Germline CDR1 LGHNA, CDR2 YSLEER. The CDR3, as DNA: TGCGCCAGCAGCCCGATGGACAGGGAGAATGAAAAACTGTTTTTT. As protein: CASSPMDRENEKLFF.

This clonotype was detected only a few times. The chain employs TRBV4-1 and TRBJ1-1; D not resolved. The V and J ends lost 0 bases and 6 bases respectively, with 23 bases between them. The CDR3 length is 18 residues. Germline lookup yields CDR1 MGHRA and CDR2 YSYEKL. As DNA, the CDR3 is TGCGCCAGCAGCCAAGAACGGGGAGTTTCATTCTACTACTCTGAAGCTTTCTTT. This codes for CASSQERGVSFYYSEAFF.

This clonotype was observed at least ten times. The chain recombines TRBV7-2 with TRBJ2-5; 10 bases map to TRBD2. V lost 4 bases and J lost 1; bases outside the gene matches: 3. Germline CDR1 reads SGHTA; CDR2 reads FQGNSA. CDR3 length: 15 amino acids. The CDR3 DNA sequence: TGTGCCAGCAGCTATCTAGCGGGAGCCCAAGAGACCCAGTACTTC. As protein: CASSYLAGAQETQYF.

The J gene is TRBJ1-6, the V gene TRBV20-1, with a possible D match to TRBD1 (6 bases). This CDR3 is 15 amino acids long. Germline V gene data show CDR1 as DFQATT and CDR2 as SNEGSKA (reference sequence). V lost 3 bases, J lost 4 bases, and 13 bases lay in between. The CDR3, as DNA: TGCAGTGCTAGTGGACAGCCGCTTTATAATTCACCCCTCCACTTT. It yields the protein CSASGQPLYNSPLHF.

This clonotype was found a few times. This rearrangement joins TRBV7-3 to TRBJ1-4, with D possibly TRBD1 on 5 matching bases. Trimming left V 2 bases short and J 4 bases short, with 11 bases between. The CDR3 runs 15 residues. CDR1 is SGHTA and CDR2 is FQGTGA in the germline V gene. The CDR3 protein is CASSLPGQGNEKLFF. CDR3 sequence (DNA): TGTGCCAGCAGCTTACCAGGGCAGGGTAATGAAAAACTGTTTTTT.

This clonotype was detected a few times. The chain is built from TRBV2 and TRBJ1-5; D not certain. The CDR3 extends over 14 amino acids. Trimming stripped 4 bases from V and 4 bases from J, with 11 bases between. The germline V gene encodes CDR1 SNHLY and CDR2 FYNNEI. The CDR3 here is CASSVSWTNQPQHF. The CDR3 bases are TGTGCCAGCAGTGTTTCGTGGACGAATCAGCCCCAGCATTTT.

This clonotype was observed a few times. The chain has TRBV5-1 and TRBJ2-7; tentatively, D is TRBD2 (5 bases). Trimming left V 1 base short and J 3 bases short, with 14 bases between. Germline V lookup: CDR1 SGHRS, CDR2 YFSETQ. This CDR3 region has 15 residues. CDR3 protein: CASSLRPGTNYEQYF. CDR3 DNA: TGCGCCAGCAGCTTGCGTCCGGGAACGAACTACGAGCAGTACTTC.

This clonotype was counted between two and nine times. This chain connects TRBV6-5 to TRBJ2-2; TRBD2 matches at 9 bases. Germline-derived CDR1 and CDR2 are MNHEY and SVGAGI. V lost 8 bases, J lost 5 bases, and 6 bases stayed unmatched. This CDR3 is 14 amino acids long. The CDR3 sequence: CASGRLAETGELFF. In nucleotides, the CDR3 is TGTGCCAGCGGGCGACTAGCGGAGACCGGGGAGCTGTTTTTT.

This clonotype was seen more than once but under ten times. This rearrangement joins TRBV29-1 to TRBJ2-5, with D tentatively TRBD1 or TRBD2 (5 bases each). Germline V gene data show CDR1 as SQVTM and CDR2 as ANQGSEA. V dropped 3 bases and J dropped 7 bases, with 12 bases sitting between them. This CDR3 region has 12 residues. CDR3 amino acids: CSVDRGFGTQYF. The CDR3 bases are TGCAGCGTTGACCGGGGCTTTGGGACCCAGTACTTC.

This clonotype was observed a handful of times. V and J are TRBV9 and TRBJ2-7; the D is unclear. The V end lost 9 bases, the J end lost 3 bases, and 19 bases lay between the germline ends. From germline, CDR1 is SGDLS and CDR2 YYNGEE. The CDR3 runs 14 residues. CDR3 amino acids: CAKNPRPKHYEQYF. Written as DNA, the CDR3 is TGTGCCAAAAATCCCCGGCCTAAACACTACGAGCAGTACTTC.

This chain links TRBV12-3 or TRBV12-4 with TRBJ2-1; 10 bases are a match to TRBD2. There are 16 residues in the CDR3. The V gene end was trimmed by 2 bases and the J gene end by 7 bases; junction bases not matched to a gene: 8. The DNA for the CDR3 is TGTGCCAGCAGTTTATACGGCCTAGCGGGGGCTAATGAGCAGTTCTTC. It translates to CASSLYGLAGANEQFF.

This clonotype was observed many times. The V call is TRBV11-2, the J call TRBJ2-7, with a tentative D call TRBD1 (5 bases). In germline, CDR1 is SGHAT, CDR2 FQNNGV. Trimming left V 3 bases short and J 2 bases short, with 14 bases between. CDR3 length: 15 amino acids. CDR3 sequence: CASSFVQGPTYEQYF. The CDR3 DNA reads TGTGCCAGCAGCTTCGTTCAGGGTCCCACCTACGAGCAGTACTTC.

This clonotype turned up a few times. CDR3 protein: CASSPPEPYEQYF. Here the CDR3 DNA reads TGTGCCAGCAGTCCACCAGAACCCTACGAGCAGTACTTC. The chain recombines TRBV28 with TRBJ2-7; no clear D gene. CDR3 length equals 13 residues. Germline CDR1 is MDHEN and CDR2 is SYDVKM. With 5 bases removed from V and 2 bases from J, the gap between germline ends came to 10 bases.